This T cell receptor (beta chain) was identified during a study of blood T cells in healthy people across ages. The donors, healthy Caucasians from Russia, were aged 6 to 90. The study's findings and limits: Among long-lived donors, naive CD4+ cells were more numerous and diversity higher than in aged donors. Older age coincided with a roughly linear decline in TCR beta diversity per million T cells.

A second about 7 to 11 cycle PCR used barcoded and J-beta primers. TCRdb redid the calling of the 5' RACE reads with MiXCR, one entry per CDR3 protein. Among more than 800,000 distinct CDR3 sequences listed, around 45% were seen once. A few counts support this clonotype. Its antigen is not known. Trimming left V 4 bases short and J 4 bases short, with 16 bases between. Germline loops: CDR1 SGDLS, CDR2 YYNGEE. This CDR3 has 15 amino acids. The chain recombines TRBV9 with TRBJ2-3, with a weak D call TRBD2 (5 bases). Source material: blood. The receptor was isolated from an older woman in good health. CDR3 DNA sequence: TGTGCCAGCAGCATCCGAGGAGTCGGGGCAGATACGCAGTATTTT. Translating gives CASSIRGVGADTQYF.